This entry lists 21 T cell receptor beta chains sequenced from one sample in a study of cytomegalovirus exposure and HLA in healthy donors (TCRdb year 2017). Library method: the immunoSEQ multiplex PCR assay. For the multiplex PCR, a mixture combining 60 forward primers for TCR Vbeta segments and 13 reverse primers for TCR Jbeta segments was used. TCRdb holds this immuneACCESS table with in-frame rearrangements only. Some clones are missing; in checked studies, unresolved V genes explain under half, and the rest has no known cause. In all, the sample holds about 130,000 clones, and 75% to 85% of those were seen once. The leading ten clones occupy under 3.5% of the sample. Material: PBMCs. The receptors originated from a man aged 45-65 years in good health and CMV-seronegative.

The rearrangement uses TRBV20-1 and TRBJ2-7, with D possibly being TRBD2 (6 bases). The germline V gene encodes CDR1 DFQATT and CDR2 SNEGSKA (reference sequence). Trimming left V 6 bases short and J 2 bases short, with 8 bases between. CDR3 size: 11 residues. CDR3 in amino acids: CSAGSPYEQYF. In DNA, the CDR3 is TGCAGTGCCGGGAGCCCCTACGAGCAGTACTTC.

J is TRBJ2-7 and V is TRBV30; 7 bases fit TRBD1. CDR3 length: 14 residues. CDR1 is GTSNPN and CDR2 is SVGIG in the germline V gene (reference sequence). V gave up 3 bases and J gave up 3 bases; unmatched junction bases: 8. The CDR3 DNA follows: TGTGCCTGGAGACGGGACAGTGCGCTCTACGAGCAGTACTTC. Its protein product is CAWRRDSALYEQYF.

This clone was recorded a few times. The genes are TRBV5-1 and TRBJ1-1; TRBD1 matches 7 bases. With 4 bases clipped from V and 0 bases from J, the junction kept 6 bases outside the gene matches. This CDR3 spans 15 amino acids. Germline V gene lookup returns CDR1 SGHRS and CDR2 YFSETQ. The CDR3 region is CASSPGQRMNTEAFF. CDR3 DNA sequence: TGCGCCAGCAGCCCGGGACAGCGGATGAACACTGAAGCTTTCTTT.

This chain links TRBV7-9 with TRBJ1-1; D is uncertain. V lost 5 bases to trimming and J lost 0 bases, with 13 bases between them. Germline values: CDR1 SEHNR, CDR2 FQNEAQ (reference sequence). The CDR3 loop spans 15 amino acids. The CDR3 region is CASSQGLTMNTEAFF. The CDR3, as DNA: TGTGCCAGCAGCCAAGGACTGACCATGAACACTGAAGCTTTCTTT.

Here the CDR3 DNA reads TGTGCCAGCAGCAACAAGAACACTGAAGCTTTCTTT. It encodes CASSNKNTEAFF. The chain couples TRBV5-5 to TRBJ1-1; D not certain. The germline gives CDR1 SGHKS, CDR2 YYEKEE (reference sequence). The CDR3 runs to 12 residues. Trimming left V 4 bases short and J 1 base short, with 5 bases between.

V usage is TRBV30 and J usage is TRBJ1-5, with D perhaps TRBD1 (6 bases). V shed 3 bases and J shed 5 bases, with 17 bases lying between them. Germline values: CDR1 GTSNPN, CDR2 SVGIG (reference sequence). The CDR3 length is 15 residues. CDR3 in amino acids: CAWSPDRIIHQPQHF. The CDR3 DNA is TGTGCCTGGAGCCCAGACAGGATAATTCATCAGCCCCAGCATTTT.

The J gene is TRBJ2-7, the V gene TRBV9; tentatively, D is TRBD2 (6 bases). The CDR3 contains 15 residues. Per germline, CDR1 SGDLS and CDR2 YYNGEE. The V and J ends lost 0 bases and 7 bases respectively, with 17 bases between them. This chain's CDR3 is CASSVGGGLIREQYF. The CDR3 DNA follows: TGTGCCAGCAGCGTAGGTGGGGGACTCATTCGGGAGCAGTACTTC.

The chain employs TRBV2 and TRBJ2-1, with 8 bases aligning to TRBD1. After removal of 6 bases from V and 3 bases from J, the junction contained 7 bases not matched to a gene. The CDR3 extends over 15 amino acids. The germline CDR1 and CDR2 sequences are SNHLY and FYNNEI. The DNA of the CDR3 is TGTGCCAGCAGCGAAAAGGGGACAGGCTACAATGAGCAGTTCTTC. The encoded protein is CASSEKGTGYNEQFF.

The J gene is TRBJ2-2, the V gene TRBV9, with D perhaps TRBD1 (6 bases). The CDR3 has 15 residues. CDR1 and CDR2 from the germline V gene are SGDLS and YYNGEE. Trimming removed 3 bases at V and 2 bases at J, with 11 bases between. Here the CDR3 DNA reads TGTGCCAGCAGCGCGGGACACACAAACACCGGGGAGCTGTTTTTT. Its protein is CASSAGHTNTGELFF.

This clone showed up just once. The gene calls are TRBV5-1 and TRBJ1-2; D remains ambiguous. The CDR3 extends over 12 amino acids. V was pared by 4 bases and J by 4 bases, with 8 bases between. The germline V gene encodes CDR1 SGHRS and CDR2 YFSETQ. The CDR3 region is CASSPSGYGYTF. In nucleotides, the CDR3 is TGCGCCAGCAGCCCCTCCGGCTATGGCTACACCTTC.

The J gene is TRBJ2-3, the V gene TRBV9; TRBD2 agrees at 10 bases. This CDR3 has 18 amino acids. Germline V gene data show CDR1 as SGDLS and CDR2 as YYNGEE. J was trimmed by 0 bases and V by 2 bases; bases with no gene match: 9. In nucleotides, the CDR3 is TGTGCCAGCAGCGTGCTGAGCGGGGGGGCCTTTAGCACAGATACGCAGTATTTT. This gives the protein CASSVLSGGAFSTDTQYF.

The chain recombines TRBV4-1 with TRBJ2-2; D is ambiguous. Germline V gene data show CDR1 as MGHRA and CDR2 as YSYEKL. V lost 1 base, J lost 5 bases, and 11 bases lay in between. This CDR3 is built from 15 residues. The chain's CDR3 is CASSQGYSLTGELFF. DNA of the CDR3: TGCGCCAGCAGCCAAGGGTACAGCTTAACCGGGGAGCTGTTTTTT.

V is TRBV30 and J is TRBJ2-3, with TRBD1 as a possible D gene (6 bases). Germline-derived CDR1 and CDR2 are GTSNPN and SVGIG (reference sequence). The CDR3 runs to 13 residues. The ends were cut back, 5 bases at V and 6 bases at J, with 15 bases in the middle. CDR3 sequence: CAWAWGRSDTQYF. CDR3 DNA: TGTGCCTGGGCATGGGGGCGCTCGGATACGCAGTATTTT.

The chain couples TRBV30 to TRBJ1-2; D call uncertain. With 7 bases removed from V and 8 bases from J, the gap between germline ends came to 14 bases. The CDR3 is 11 amino acids. Germline V gene sequence: CDR1 GTSNPN, CDR2 SVGIG (reference sequence). The CDR3 DNA reads as TGTGCCTCCGACCCGCTCGGGGGCTACACCTTC. Protein: CASDPLGGYTF.

The rearrangement uses TRBV6-5 and TRBJ2-1; D might be TRBD1 (6 bases). The CDR3 extends over 13 amino acids. CDR1 and CDR2 (germline): MNHEY, SVGAGI. V lost 6 bases and J lost 2, with 8 bases in between. CDR3 DNA sequence: TGTGCCAGCAGCGACAGGCCCTACAATGAGCAGTTCTTC. It translates to CASSDRPYNEQFF.

This clone was detected a few times. This sequence joins TRBV5-6 and TRBJ1-5; D is unclear. V shed 2 bases and J shed 1 base, with 7 bases lying between them. This CDR3 has 14 residues. Germline values: CDR1 SGHDT, CDR2 YYEEEE. The CDR3 coding sequence is TGTGCCAGCAGCTTCATCGGGAGCAATCAGCCCCAGCATTTT. This codes for CASSFIGSNQPQHF.

The chain combines TRBV4-1 with TRBJ1-1, with 7 bases that match TRBD1. V shed 0 bases and J 6 bases; nucleotides not matched to a gene: 10. CDR1 is MGHRA, CDR2 YSYEKL, per germline. There are 16 residues in the CDR3. The chain's CDR3 is CASSQDGAGGGAEAFF. Written as DNA, the CDR3 is TGCGCCAGCAGCCAAGATGGGGCAGGGGGAGGCGCTGAAGCTTTCTTT.

The sample holds one count of this clone. V is TRBV9 and J is TRBJ1-1; D is possibly TRBD1 (6 bases). There are 14 residues in the CDR3. Germline assignment: CDR1 SGDLS and CDR2 YYNGEE. Trimming took off 4 bases at V and 2 bases at J, with 12 bases between the two ends. The DNA for the CDR3 is TGTGCCAGCAGCCCAGGGACACCCAACACTGAAGCTTTCTTT. Amino acids: CASSPGTPNTEAFF. Full variable domain (remainder filled in from reference TRBV9 and TRBJ1-1): DSGVTQTPKHLITATGQRVTLRCSPRSGDLSVYWYQQSLDQGLQFLIQYYNGEERAKGNILERFSAQQFPDLHSELNLSSLELGDSALYFCASSPGTPNTEAFFGQGTRLTVV.

V and J are TRBV4-1 and TRBJ1-3; 8 nucleotides match TRBD1. Germline CDR1 and CDR2: MGHRA and YSYEKL. The CDR3 has 16 residues. V trimming: 1 base; J trimming: 4 bases; junction bases outside the gene matches: 6. The CDR3 region is CASSQVVRGQGNTIYF. CDR3 bases: TGCGCCAGCAGCCAAGTAGTCAGGGGGCAAGGAAACACCATATATTTT.

The CDR3 DNA reads TGTGCCACCAGCGGGGACAGCCTGGTTTCCTATGGCTACACCTTC. Protein: CATSGDSLVSYGYTF. The chain carries TRBV15 and TRBJ1-2, with 7 bases aligning to TRBD1. Germline V gene lookup returns CDR1 LNHNV and CDR2 YYDKDF (reference sequence). The CDR3 runs 15 residues. After removal of 5 bases from V and 4 bases from J, the junction contained 10 bases not matched to a gene.

The rearrangement links TRBV7-3 to TRBJ1-1; TRBD1 matches at 12 bases. Germline V gives CDR1 SGHTA, CDR2 FQGTGA. This CDR3 spans 17 amino acids. V lost 6 bases to trimming and J lost 7 bases; unmatched junction nucleotides: 15. For the CDR3, the DNA is TGTGCCAGCAGTCAGGGGGACAGGGGGCCAGATACGGGTGAAGCTTTCTTT. Its translation: CASSQGDRGPDTGEAFF.